The rows below give T cell receptor beta chains drawn from one sample of a study of PD-1 blockade in classical Hodgkin lymphoma. Clones were read by immunoSEQ multiplex PCR, and TCRdb kept only the in-frame ones, dropping some. In the table there are some 30,000 clones, about 81% of which are singletons. The sequencing here drew on CD4+ T cells from blood, taken before the fourth cycle of nivolumab. Receptors were obtained from a human donor with classical Hodgkin lymphoma. Each CDR3 is given with its conserved first and last residue. The D gene is left open where the match is weak. Size values are once, few and many counts, or a class for expanded clones, and some rows have none.

d_call: .
clone_size: few
v_call: TRBV6-5
j_call: TRBJ1-6
cdr3_nt: TGTGCCAGCACTCGCGGGGGGGCTCATTCACCCCTCCACTTT
cdr3_aa: CASTRGGAHSPLHF

d_call: TRBD1
clone_size: .
v_call: TRBV5-1
j_call: TRBJ1-1
cdr3_nt: TGCGCCAGCAGCGGGACAGGTGGATGGAACACTGAAGCTTTCTTT
cdr3_aa: CASSGTGGWNTEAFF

d_call: .
clone_size: once
v_call: TRBV23-1
j_call: TRBJ2-7
cdr3_nt: TGCGCCAGCAGTCAAAGTTCTCAGGTCTCCTACGAGCAGTACTTC
cdr3_aa: CASSQSSQVSYEQYF

d_call: TRBD1
clone_size: .
v_call: TRBV7-9
j_call: TRBJ1-2
cdr3_nt: TGTGCCAGCAGCTTTGGACAGGGGGTCTTCTATGGCTACACCTTC
cdr3_aa: CASSFGQGVFYGYTF

d_call: TRBD2
clone_size: .
v_call: TRBV12-5
j_call: TRBJ2-4
cdr3_nt: TGTGCTAGTGGTCCGGGACTAGCGGGGGTAGCCAAAAACATTCAGTACTTC
cdr3_aa: CASGPGLAGVAKNIQYF

d_call: .
clone_size: .
v_call: TRBV7-9
j_call: TRBJ2-1
cdr3_nt: TGTGCCAGCAGCTTATCGTCGGGGCTGGGGGCCTACAATGAGCAGTTCTTC
cdr3_aa: CASSLSSGLGAYNEQFF

d_call: .
clone_size: .
v_call: TRBV4-3
j_call: TRBJ2-7
cdr3_nt: TGCGCCAGCAGCCAAGATAGACCGGTTCGGTACGAGCAGTACTTC
cdr3_aa: CASSQDRPVRYEQYF

d_call: .
clone_size: .
v_call: TRBV19
j_call: TRBJ1-2
cdr3_nt: TGTGCCAGTAGATTGGGGGGCTCCTATGGCTACACCTTC
cdr3_aa: CASRLGGSYGYTF

d_call: TRBD1
clone_size: .
v_call: TRBV7-2
j_call: TRBJ1-4
cdr3_nt: TGTGCCAGCAGCTTCCAGGGGGGGGTTGGTGAAAAACTGTTTTTT
cdr3_aa: CASSFQGGVGEKLFF

d_call: TRBD1
clone_size: .
v_call: TRBV10-3
j_call: TRBJ2-1
cdr3_nt: TGTGCCATCAGGGGGACAGGGTACAATGAGCAGTTCTTC
cdr3_aa: CAIRGTGYNEQFF

d_call: .
clone_size: .
v_call: TRBV5-1
j_call: TRBJ1-1
cdr3_nt: TGCGCCAGCAGCTTAGGAGGGGTATGGAACACTGAAGCTTTCTTT
cdr3_aa: CASSLGGVWNTEAFF

d_call: .
clone_size: few
v_call: TRBV19
j_call: TRBJ2-7
cdr3_nt: TGTGCCAGTAGCGGAGGGAGGCAGGGGGTAGACGAGCAGTACTTC
cdr3_aa: CASSGGRQGVDEQYF

d_call: TRBD1
clone_size: .
v_call: TRBV9
j_call: TRBJ1-2
cdr3_nt: TGTGCCAGCAGCCCTCGGACAGGGGAGGGGACTGGCTACACCTTC
cdr3_aa: CASSPRTGEGTGYTF

d_call: .
clone_size: .
v_call: TRBV10-3
j_call: TRBJ1-6
cdr3_nt: TGTGCCATCAGTGAGTCGCCGCAGGGAGAGTCACCCCTCCACTTT
cdr3_aa: CAISESPQGESPLHF

d_call: TRBD1
clone_size: .
v_call: TRBV4-2
j_call: TRBJ2-7
cdr3_nt: TGTGCCAGCAGCCCCTTAGGGACAGGGGCCAACTACGAGCAGTACTTC
cdr3_aa: CASSPLGTGANYEQYF

d_call: .
clone_size: .
v_call: TRBV5-1
j_call: TRBJ2-7
cdr3_nt: TGCGCCAGCAGGGAACCGGGACCTACATCGTACGAGCAGTACTTC
cdr3_aa: CASREPGPTSYEQYF

d_call: TRBD1
clone_size: once
v_call: TRBV6-1
j_call: TRBJ1-5
cdr3_nt: TGTGCCAGCAGTGTTAACAGGGGGAGTCAGCCCCAGCATTTT
cdr3_aa: CASSVNRGSQPQHF

d_call: TRBD1
clone_size: .
v_call: TRBV18
j_call: TRBJ1-5
cdr3_nt: TGTGCCAGCTCAAGGACAGGGGAATGGAATCAGCCCCAGCATTTT
cdr3_aa: CASSRTGEWNQPQHF

d_call: .
clone_size: .
v_call: TRBV5-1
j_call: TRBJ2-1
cdr3_nt: TGCGCCAGCAGATGGGGGGTTGAGCAGTTCTTC
cdr3_aa: CASRWGVEQFF

d_call: .
clone_size: .
v_call: TRBV6-5
j_call: TRBJ1-5
cdr3_nt: TGTGCCAGCAGAAATCAGGGAGACGATCAGCCCCAGCATTTT
cdr3_aa: CASRNQGDDQPQHF

d_call: .
clone_size: .
v_call: TRBV7-8
j_call: TRBJ1-2
cdr3_nt: TGTGCCAGCAGCTTAGCTCTCGCAGATATATCCTATGGCTACACCTTC
cdr3_aa: CASSLALADISYGYTF

d_call: TRBD1
clone_size: once
v_call: TRBV29-1
j_call: TRBJ1-2
cdr3_nt: TGCAGCGTTACTAACGACAGGGTCCGTCCTGGCTACACCTTC
cdr3_aa: CSVTNDRVRPGYTF

d_call: .
clone_size: .
v_call: TRBV5-6
j_call: TRBJ1-1
cdr3_nt: TGTGCCAGCAGCTTCTTGGGGGGAGCCAACACTGAAGCTTTCTTT
cdr3_aa: CASSFLGGANTEAFF

d_call: .
clone_size: few
v_call: TRBV20-1
j_call: TRBJ1-2
cdr3_nt: TGCAGTGCTAGACCGGATTCAGGCTACACCTTC
cdr3_aa: CSARPDSGYTF

d_call: TRBD1
clone_size: .
v_call: TRBV7-8
j_call: TRBJ1-6
cdr3_nt: TGTGCCAGCAGCTCTACTACCACCGGACAGGGGTCTGGACTTCTTTTCTTTGCACCCCTCCACTTT
cdr3_aa: CASSSTTTGQGSGLLFFAPLHF

d_call: TRBD2
clone_size: .
v_call: TRBV7-2
j_call: TRBJ2-3
cdr3_nt: TGTGCCAGCAGCCCTACCCGACTAGCGGGGGGGTGGGATACGCAGTATTTT
cdr3_aa: CASSPTRLAGGWDTQYF

d_call: .
clone_size: .
v_call: TRBV9
j_call: TRBJ1-3
cdr3_nt: TGTGCCAGCAGCGATCTAGGGAGAATTGGAAACACCATATATTTT
cdr3_aa: CASSDLGRIGNTIYF